These 4 T cell receptor beta chains were sequenced from one sample in a study of T cells after yellow fever vaccination. Each CDR3 protein gets one entry after TCRdb re-called the 5' RACE reads with MiXCR. This table has 250,000 or so distinct CDR3 sequences, more than 3.5% appearing once. Sample: PBMCs, taken 15 days after the yellow fever booster vaccination. The receptors stem from a man aged 18 to 29 who received the YFV17D yellow fever vaccine.

This clonotype was recorded at least ten times. The chain combines TRBV30 with TRBJ2-7, with TRBD1 as a possible D gene (5 bases). The V end lost 7 bases, the J end lost 2 bases, and 15 bases lay between the germline ends. Germline CDR1 reads GTSNPN; CDR2 reads SVGIG (reference sequence). This CDR3 has 13 amino acids. The CDR3 region has the DNA TGTGCCTCTGAGACAGTGCGAACCTACGAGCAGTACTTC. Protein sequence: CASETVRTYEQYF.

This clonotype has at least ten counts. The chain links TRBV12-3 or TRBV12-4 to TRBJ1-4; D remains ambiguous. This CDR3 contains 13 residues. V lost 3 bases to trimming and J lost 8 bases, with 10 bases between them. CDR3 nucleotides: TGTGCCAGCAGTTTTGGACTGGGGGAAAAACTGTTTTTT. Translated: CASSFGLGEKLFF.

Many counts were recorded for this clonotype. CDR3 amino acids: CATSSRGSGGTGELFF. In DNA form, the CDR3 reads TGTGCCACCAGCAGTCGGGGTAGCGGGGGGACCGGGGAGCTGTTTTTT. V is TRBV15 and J is TRBJ2-2; 10 positions match TRBD2. V was pared by 3 bases and J by 5 bases, with 6 bases of the junction left unmatched. The length of the CDR3 is 16 residues. Germline V gives CDR1 LNHNV, CDR2 YYDKDF (reference sequence).

The sample holds many counts of this clonotype. The chain uses TRBV7-9 and TRBJ1-1, with D tentatively TRBD1 (5 bases). The CDR3 contains 14 residues. Trimming stripped 2 bases from V and 0 bases from J, with 7 bases between. Germline CDR1 and CDR2: SEHNR and FQNEAQ (reference sequence). The CDR3 nucleotides are TGTGCCAGCAGCTTATGGGGGATGAACACTGAAGCTTTCTTT. Its protein product is CASSLWGMNTEAFF.